This T cell receptor (beta chain) was sequenced in a study of T cell changes during pregnancy in multiple sclerosis. This CDR3 comprises 16 residues. Germline V gene sequence: CDR1 MNHNS, CDR2 SASEGT. V was shortened by 0 bases and J by 0 bases, with 9 bases between the two germline ends. This table comes from immunoSEQ multiplex PCR, and its TCRdb copy is limited to in-frame clones, with some not included. The data show under 85,000 clones, more than 80% seen once. This clone was found a few times. The sequence derives from a female donor with multiple sclerosis, enrolled in a pregnancy study. This material consisted of CD4+ T cells from peripheral blood mononuclear cells, taken before pregnancy. The chain joins TRBV6-1 to TRBJ1-5; D remains unclear. The CDR3 coding sequence is TGTGCCAGCAGTGAAGCGACACCTTATAGCAATCAGCCCCAGCATTTT. Protein product: CASSEATPYSNQPQHF.